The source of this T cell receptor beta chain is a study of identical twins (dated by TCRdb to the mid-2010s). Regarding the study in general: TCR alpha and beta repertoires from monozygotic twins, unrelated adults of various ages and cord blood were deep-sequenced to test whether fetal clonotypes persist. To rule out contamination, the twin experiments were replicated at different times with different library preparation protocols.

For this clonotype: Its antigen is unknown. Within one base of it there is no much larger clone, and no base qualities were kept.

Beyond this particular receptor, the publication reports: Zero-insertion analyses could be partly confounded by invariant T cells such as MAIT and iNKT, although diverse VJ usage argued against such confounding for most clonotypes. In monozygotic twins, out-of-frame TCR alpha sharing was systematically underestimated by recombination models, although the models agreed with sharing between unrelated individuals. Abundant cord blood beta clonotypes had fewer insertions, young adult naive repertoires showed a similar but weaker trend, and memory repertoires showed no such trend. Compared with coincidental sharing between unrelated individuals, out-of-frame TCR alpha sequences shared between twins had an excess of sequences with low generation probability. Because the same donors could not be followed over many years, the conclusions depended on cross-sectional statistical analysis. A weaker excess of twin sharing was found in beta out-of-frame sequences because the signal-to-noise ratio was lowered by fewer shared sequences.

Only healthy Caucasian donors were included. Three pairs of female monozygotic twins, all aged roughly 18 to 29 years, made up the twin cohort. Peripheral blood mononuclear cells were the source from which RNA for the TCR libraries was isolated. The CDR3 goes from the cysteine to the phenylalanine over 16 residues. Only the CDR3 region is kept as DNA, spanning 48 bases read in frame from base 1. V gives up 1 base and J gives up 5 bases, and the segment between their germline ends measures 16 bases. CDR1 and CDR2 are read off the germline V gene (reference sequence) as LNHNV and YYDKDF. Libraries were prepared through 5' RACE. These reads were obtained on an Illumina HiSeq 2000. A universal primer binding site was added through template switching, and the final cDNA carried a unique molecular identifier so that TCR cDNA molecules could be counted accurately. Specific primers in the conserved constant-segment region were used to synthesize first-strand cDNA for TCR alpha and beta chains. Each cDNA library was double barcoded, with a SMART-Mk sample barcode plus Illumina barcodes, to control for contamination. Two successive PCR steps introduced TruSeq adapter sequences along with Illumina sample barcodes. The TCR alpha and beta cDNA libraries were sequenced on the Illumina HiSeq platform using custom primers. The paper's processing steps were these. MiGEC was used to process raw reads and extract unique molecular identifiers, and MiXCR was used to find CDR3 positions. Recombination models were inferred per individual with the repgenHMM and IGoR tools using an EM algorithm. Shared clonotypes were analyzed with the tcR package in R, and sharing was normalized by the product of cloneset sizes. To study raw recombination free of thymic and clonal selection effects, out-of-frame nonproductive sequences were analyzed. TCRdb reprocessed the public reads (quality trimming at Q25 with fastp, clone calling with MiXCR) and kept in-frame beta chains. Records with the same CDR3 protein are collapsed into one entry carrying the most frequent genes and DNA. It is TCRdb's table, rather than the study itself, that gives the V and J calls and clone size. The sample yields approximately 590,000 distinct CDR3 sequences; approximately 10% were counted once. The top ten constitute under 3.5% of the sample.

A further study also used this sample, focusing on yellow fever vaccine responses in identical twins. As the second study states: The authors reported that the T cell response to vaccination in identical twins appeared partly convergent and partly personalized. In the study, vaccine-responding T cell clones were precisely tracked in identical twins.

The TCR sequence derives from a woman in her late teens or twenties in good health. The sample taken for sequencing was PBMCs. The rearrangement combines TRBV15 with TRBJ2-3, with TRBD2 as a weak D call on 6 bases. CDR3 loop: CATSRVPGGEGDTQYF. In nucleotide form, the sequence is TGTGCCACCAGCAGAGTTCCCGGGGGTGAGGGAGATACGCAGTATTTT.